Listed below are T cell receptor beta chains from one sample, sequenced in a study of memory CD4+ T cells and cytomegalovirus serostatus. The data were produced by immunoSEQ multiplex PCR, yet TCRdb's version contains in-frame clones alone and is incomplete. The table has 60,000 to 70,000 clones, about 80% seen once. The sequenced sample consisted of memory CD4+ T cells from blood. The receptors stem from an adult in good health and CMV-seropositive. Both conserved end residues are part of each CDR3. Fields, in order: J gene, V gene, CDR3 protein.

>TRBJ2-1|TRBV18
CASSQPGLAGGSSYNEQFF
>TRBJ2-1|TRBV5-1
CASSLDGGSDYEQFF
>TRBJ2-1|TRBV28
CASSSRRRAGTHNEQFF
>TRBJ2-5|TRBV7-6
CASSLVWGAQYF
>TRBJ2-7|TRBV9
CASSVAPTPDYEQYF
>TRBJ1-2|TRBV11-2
CASSLKPGQGNYGYTF
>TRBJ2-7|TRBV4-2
CASSFKADRAGYEQYF
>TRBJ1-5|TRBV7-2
CASSPDRGGNQPQHF
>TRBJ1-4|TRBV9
CASSAFDSATNEKLFF
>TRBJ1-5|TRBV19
CASSIRQGDQPQHF
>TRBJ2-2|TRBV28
CASSSLLYDGVNTGELFF
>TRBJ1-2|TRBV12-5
CASGLVVGQIYGYTF
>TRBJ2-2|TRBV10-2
CASSGTPSNTGELFF
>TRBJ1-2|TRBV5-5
CASSPGAQGHYGYTF